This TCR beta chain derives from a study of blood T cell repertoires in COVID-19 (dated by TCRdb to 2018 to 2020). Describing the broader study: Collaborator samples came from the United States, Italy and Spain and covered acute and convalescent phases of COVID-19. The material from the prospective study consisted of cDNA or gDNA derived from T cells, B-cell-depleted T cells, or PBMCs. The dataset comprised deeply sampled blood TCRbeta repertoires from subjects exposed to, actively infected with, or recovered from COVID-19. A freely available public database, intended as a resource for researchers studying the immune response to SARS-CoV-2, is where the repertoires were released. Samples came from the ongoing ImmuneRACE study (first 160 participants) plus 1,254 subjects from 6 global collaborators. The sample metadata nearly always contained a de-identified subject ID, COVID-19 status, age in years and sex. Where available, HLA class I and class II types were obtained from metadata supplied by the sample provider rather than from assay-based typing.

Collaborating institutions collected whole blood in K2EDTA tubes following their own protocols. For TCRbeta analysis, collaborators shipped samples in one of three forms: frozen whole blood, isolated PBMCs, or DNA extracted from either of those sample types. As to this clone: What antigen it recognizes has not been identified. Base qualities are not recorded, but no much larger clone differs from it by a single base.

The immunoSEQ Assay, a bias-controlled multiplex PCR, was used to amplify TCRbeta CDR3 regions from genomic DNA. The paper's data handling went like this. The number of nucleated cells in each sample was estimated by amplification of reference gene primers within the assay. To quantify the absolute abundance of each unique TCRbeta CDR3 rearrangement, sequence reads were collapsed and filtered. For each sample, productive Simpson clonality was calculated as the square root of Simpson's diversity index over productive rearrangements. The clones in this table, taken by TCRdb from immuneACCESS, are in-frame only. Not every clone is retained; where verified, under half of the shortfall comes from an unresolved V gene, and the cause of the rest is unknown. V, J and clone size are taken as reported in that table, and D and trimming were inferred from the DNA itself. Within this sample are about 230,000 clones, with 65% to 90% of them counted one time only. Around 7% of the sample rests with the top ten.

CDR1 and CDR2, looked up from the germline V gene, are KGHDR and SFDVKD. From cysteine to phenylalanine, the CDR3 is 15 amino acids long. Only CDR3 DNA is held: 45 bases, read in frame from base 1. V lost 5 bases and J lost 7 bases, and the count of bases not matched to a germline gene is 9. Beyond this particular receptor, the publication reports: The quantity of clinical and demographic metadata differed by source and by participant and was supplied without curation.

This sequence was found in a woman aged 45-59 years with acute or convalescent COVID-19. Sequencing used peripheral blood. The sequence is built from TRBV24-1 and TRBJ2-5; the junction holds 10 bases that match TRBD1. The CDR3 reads CATSAQDRGLGTQYF. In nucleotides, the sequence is TGTGCCACCAGTGCCCAGGACAGGGGGTTAGGGACCCAGTACTTC.